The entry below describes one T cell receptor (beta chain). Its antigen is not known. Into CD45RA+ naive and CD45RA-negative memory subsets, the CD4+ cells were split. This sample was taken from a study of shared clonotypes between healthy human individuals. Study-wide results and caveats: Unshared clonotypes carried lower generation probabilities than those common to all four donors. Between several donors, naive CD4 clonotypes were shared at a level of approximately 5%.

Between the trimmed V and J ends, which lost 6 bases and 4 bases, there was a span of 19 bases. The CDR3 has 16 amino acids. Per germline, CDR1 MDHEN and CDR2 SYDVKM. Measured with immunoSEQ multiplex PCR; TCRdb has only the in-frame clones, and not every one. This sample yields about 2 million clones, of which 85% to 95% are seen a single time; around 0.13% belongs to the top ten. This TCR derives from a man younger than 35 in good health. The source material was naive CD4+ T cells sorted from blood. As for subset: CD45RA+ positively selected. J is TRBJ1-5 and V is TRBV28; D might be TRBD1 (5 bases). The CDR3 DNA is TGTGCCAGCAGCTCCCCCCGGGGTACAGGTAATCAGCCCCAGCATTTT. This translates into CASSSPRGTGNQPQHF. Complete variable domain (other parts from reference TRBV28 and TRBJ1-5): DVKVTQSSRYLVKRTGEKVFLECVQDMDHENMFWYRQDPGLGLRLIYFSYDVKMKEKGDIPEGYSVSREKKERFSLILESASTNQTSMYLCASSSPRGTGNQPQHFGDGTRLSIL.